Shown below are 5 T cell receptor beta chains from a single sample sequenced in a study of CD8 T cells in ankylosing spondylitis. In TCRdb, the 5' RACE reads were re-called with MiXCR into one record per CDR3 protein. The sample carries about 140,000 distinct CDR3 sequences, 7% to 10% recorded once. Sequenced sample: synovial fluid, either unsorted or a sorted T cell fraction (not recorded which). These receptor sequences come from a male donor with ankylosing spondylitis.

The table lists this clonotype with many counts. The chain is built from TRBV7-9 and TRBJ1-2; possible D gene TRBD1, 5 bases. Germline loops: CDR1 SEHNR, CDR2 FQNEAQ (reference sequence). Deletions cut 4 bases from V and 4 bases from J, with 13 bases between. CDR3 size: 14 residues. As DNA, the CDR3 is TGTGCCAGCAGCTCCCGACAGCGCGCCTATGGCTACACCTTC. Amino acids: CASSSRQRAYGYTF. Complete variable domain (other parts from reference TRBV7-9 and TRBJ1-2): DTGVSQNPRHKITKRGQNVTFRCDPISEHNRLYWYRQTLGQGPEFLTYFQNEAQLEKSRLLSDRFSAERPKGSFSTLEIQRTEQGDSAMYLCASSSRQRAYGYTFGSGTRLTVV.

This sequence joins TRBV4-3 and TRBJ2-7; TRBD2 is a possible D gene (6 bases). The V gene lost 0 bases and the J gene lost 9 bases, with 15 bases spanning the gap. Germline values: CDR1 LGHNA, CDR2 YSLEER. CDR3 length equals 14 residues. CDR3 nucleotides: TGCGCCAGCAGCCAAGACACTAGCACCCTCCCGCAGTACTTC. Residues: CASSQDTSTLPQYF.

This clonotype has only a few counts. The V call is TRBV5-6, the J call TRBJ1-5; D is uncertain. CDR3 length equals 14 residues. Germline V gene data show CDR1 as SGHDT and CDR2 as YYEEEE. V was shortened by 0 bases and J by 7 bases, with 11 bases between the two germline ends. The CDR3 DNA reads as TGTGCCAGCAGCTTGGCCATCGGTAACCAGCCCCAGCATTTT. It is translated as CASSLAIGNQPQHF.

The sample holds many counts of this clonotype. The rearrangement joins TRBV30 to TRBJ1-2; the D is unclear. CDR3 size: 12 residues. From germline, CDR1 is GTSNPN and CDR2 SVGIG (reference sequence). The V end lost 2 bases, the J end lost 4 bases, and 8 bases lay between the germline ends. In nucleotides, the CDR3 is TGTGCCTGGAGTCGACCGGCCTATGGCTACACCTTC. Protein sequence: CAWSRPAYGYTF.

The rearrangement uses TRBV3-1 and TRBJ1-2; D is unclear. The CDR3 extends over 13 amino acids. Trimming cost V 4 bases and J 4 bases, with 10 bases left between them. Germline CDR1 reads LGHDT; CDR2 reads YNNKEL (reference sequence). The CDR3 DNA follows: TGTGCCAGCAGCCCCCCAGGAATCTATGGCTACACCTTC. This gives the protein CASSPPGIYGYTF. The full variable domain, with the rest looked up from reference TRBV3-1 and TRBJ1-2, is DTAVSQTPKYLVTQMGNDKSIKCEQNLGHDTMYWYKQDSKKFLKIMFSYNNKELIINETVPNRFSPKSPDKAHLNLHINSLELGDSAVYFCASSPPGIYGYTFGSGTRLTVV.